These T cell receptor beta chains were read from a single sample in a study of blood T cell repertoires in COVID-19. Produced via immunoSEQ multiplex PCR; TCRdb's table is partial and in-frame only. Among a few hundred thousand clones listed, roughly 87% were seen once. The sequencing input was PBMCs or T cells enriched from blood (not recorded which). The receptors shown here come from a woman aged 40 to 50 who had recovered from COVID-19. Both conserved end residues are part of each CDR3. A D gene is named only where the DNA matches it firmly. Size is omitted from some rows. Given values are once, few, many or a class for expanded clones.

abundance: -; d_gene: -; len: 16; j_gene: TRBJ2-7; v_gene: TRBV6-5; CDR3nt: TGTGCCAGCAGTTACGTCCCGGACAGCCGTACGGGGGAGCAGTACTTC; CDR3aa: CASSYVPDSRTGEQYF
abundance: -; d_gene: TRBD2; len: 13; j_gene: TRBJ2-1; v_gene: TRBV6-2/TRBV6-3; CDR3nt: TGTGCCAGCAGTGCTAGCGGGAGAAGGGGGCAGTTCTTC; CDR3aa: CASSASGRRGQFF
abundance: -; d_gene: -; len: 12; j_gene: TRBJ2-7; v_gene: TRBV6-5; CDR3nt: TGTGCCAGCAAAGGGAGTTCGCACGAGCAGTACTTC; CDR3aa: CASKGSSHEQYF
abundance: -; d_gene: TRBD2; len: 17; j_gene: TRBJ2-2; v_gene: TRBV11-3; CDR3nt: TGTGCCAGCAGCTTAGATAATAGCGGGGTGAACACCGGGGAGCTGTTTTTT; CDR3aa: CASSLDNSGVNTGELFF
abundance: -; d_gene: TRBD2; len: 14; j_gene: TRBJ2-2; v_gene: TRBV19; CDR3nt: TGTGCCGGACGGACTAGCGGGAGCCCCGGGGAGCTGTTTTTT; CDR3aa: CAGRTSGSPGELFF
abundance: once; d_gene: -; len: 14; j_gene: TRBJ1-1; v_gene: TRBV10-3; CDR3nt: TGTGCCATCAGTGAACCAGGGACTTACATAGACGCTTTCTTT; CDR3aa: CAISEPGTYIDAFF
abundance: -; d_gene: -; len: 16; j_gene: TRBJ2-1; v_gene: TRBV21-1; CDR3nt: TGTGCCAGCAGCAAAGAGGGCGGGAGCTCCTACAATGAGCAGTTCTTC; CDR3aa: CASSKEGGSSYNEQFF
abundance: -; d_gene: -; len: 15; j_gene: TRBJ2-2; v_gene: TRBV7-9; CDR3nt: TGTGCCAGCACCTTACTGGGAGATTCCACCGGGGAGCTGTTTTTT; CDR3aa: CASTLLGDSTGELFF
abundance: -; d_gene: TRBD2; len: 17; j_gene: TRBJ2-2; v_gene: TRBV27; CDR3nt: TGTGCCAGCAGCTCAACTCGGGCTAGCGGGCACACCGGGGAGCTGTTTTTT; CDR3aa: CASSSTRASGHTGELFF
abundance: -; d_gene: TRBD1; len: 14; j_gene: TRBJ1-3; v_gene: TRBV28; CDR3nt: TGTGCCAGCAGTGCAGGGGGCACGTCCAACACCATATATTTT; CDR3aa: CASSAGGTSNTIYF
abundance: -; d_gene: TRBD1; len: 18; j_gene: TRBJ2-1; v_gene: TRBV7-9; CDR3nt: TGTGCCAGCAGCTTAAGGAGAGGGGGCGCGGGCTCCTACAATGAGCAGTTCTTC; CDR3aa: CASSLRRGGAGSYNEQFF
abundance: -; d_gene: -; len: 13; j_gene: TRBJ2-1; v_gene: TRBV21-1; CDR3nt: TGTGCCAGCAGCAAAGGACTAGCAGGCGAGCAGTTCTTC; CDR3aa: CASSKGLAGEQFF
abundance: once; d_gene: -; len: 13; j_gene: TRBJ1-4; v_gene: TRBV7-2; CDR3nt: TGTGCCAGCACGGAGGGCACTAATGAAAAACTGTTTTTT; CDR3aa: CASTEGTNEKLFF
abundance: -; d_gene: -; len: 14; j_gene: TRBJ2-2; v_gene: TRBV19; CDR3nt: TGTGCCAGTACGGGTGGAGCCAACACCGGGGAGCTGTTTTTT; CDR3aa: CASTGGANTGELFF
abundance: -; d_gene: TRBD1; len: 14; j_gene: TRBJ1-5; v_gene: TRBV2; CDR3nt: TGTGCCAGCAGTAAGGACAGGGGGGGACAGCCCCAGCATTTT; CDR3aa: CASSKDRGGQPQHF
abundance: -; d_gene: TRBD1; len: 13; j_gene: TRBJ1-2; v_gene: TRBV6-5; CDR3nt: TGTGCCAGCAGGCGGGACAGCGCGGAGGGCTACACCTTC; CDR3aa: CASRRDSAEGYTF
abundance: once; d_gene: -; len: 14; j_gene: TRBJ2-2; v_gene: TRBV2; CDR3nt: TGTGCCAGCAGTGAATCCCTGAACACCGGGGAGCTGTTTTTT; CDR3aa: CASSESLNTGELFF
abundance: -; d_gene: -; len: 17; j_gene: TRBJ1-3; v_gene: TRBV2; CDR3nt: TGTGCCAGCAGTGATCTGTTGGGCAGGGCCTCTGGAAACACCATATATTTT; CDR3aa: CASSDLLGRASGNTIYF
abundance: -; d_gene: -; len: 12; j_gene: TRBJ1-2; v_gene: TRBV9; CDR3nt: TGTGCCAGCACTGGCAGTAACTATGGCTACACCTTC; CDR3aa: CASTGSNYGYTF
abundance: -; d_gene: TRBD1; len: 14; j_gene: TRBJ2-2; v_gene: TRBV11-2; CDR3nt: TGTGCCAGCAGTACAACAGGGGTGGCCGGGGAGCTGTTTTTT; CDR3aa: CASSTTGVAGELFF
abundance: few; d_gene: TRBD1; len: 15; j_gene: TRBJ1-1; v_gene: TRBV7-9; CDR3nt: TGTGCCAGCAGCTTGGACGAGGGGGCTGTCACTGAAGCTTTCTTT; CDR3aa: CASSLDEGAVTEAFF
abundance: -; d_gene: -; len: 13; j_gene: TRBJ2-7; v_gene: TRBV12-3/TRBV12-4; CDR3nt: TGTGCCAGCACCGACAGGAGCTCCTACGAGCAGTACTTC; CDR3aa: CASTDRSSYEQYF
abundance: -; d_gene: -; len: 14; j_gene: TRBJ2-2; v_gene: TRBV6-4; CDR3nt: TGTGCCAGCAGACCACAGGGTAACACCGGGGAGCTGTTTTTT; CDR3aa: CASRPQGNTGELFF
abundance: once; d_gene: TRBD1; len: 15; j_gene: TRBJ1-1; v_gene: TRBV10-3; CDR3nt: TGTGCCATCAAACGGACAGGGCGTGGGGACACTGAAGCTTTCTTT; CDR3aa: CAIKRTGRGDTEAFF
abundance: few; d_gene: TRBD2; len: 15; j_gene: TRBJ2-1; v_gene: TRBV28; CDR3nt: TGTGCCAGCATCTGCGACGGGACTAGCTGCAATGAGCAGTTCTTC; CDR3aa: CASICDGTSCNEQFF
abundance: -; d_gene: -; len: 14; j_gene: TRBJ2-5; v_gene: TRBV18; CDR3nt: TGTGCCAGCTCACCTCGACAGTTCCAAGAGACCCAGTACTTC; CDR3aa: CASSPRQFQETQYF
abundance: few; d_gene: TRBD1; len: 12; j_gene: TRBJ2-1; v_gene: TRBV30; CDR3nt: TGTGCCTGGAGCACCCCAGGGGGCCAGCAGTTCTTC; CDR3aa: CAWSTPGGQQFF
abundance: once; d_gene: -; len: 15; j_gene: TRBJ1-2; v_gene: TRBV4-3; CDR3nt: TGCGCCAGCAGCCAAGCGCAGGTGGAAAACTATGGCTACACCTTC; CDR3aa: CASSQAQVENYGYTF
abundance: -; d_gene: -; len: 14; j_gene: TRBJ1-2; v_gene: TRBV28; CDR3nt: TGTGCCAGCGGCGAGAGGGGAGGGACCTATGGCTACACCTTC; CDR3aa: CASGERGGTYGYTF
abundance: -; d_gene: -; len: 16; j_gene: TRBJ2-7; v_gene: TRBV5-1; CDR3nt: TGCGCCAGCAGCGCCGGGACCCCACTAGCCTCCTACGAGCAGTACTTC; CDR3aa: CASSAGTPLASYEQYF
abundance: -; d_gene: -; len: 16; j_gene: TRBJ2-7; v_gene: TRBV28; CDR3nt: TGTGCCAGCAGAAGGGGGGGAACAGGGGGATCCTACGAGCAGTACTTC; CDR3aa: CASRRGGTGGSYEQYF
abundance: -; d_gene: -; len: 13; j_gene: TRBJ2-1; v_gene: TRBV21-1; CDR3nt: TGTGCCAGCAAAGAGAGGGCGGGGTGGGTGCAGTTCTTC; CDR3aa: CASKERAGWVQFF
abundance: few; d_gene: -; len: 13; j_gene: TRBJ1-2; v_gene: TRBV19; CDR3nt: TGTGCCAGTAGTATCCTGACTGAGAATGGCTACACCTTC; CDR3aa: CASSILTENGYTF
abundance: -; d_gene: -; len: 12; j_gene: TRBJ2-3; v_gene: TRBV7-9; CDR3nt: TGTGCCAGCAGCTTGTATGCAGATACGCAGTATTTT; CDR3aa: CASSLYADTQYF
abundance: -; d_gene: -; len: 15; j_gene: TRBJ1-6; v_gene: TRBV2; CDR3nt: TGTGCCAGCAGTGACCGGGGAGGAGATAATTCACCCCTCCACTTT; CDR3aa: CASSDRGGDNSPLHF
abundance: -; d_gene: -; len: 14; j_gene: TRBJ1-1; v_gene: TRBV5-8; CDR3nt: TGTGCCAGCAGTGCCAGGGACGGGGGAACTGAAGCTTTCTTT; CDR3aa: CASSARDGGTEAFF
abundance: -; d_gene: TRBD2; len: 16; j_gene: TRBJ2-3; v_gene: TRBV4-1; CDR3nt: TGCGCCAGCAGCCAAGTACTAGCGGCTATCACAGATACGCAGTATTTT; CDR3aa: CASSQVLAAITDTQYF
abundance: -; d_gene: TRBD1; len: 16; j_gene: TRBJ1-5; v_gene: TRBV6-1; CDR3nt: TGTGCCAGCAGTGGCCCCGGGACAGGGGGCGGTCAGCCCCAGCATTTT; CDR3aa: CASSGPGTGGGQPQHF
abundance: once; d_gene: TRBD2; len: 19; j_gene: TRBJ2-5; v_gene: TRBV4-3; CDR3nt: TGCGCCAGCAGCCCCCCTGCTAGCGGGAGGAGGAGGTACCAAGAGACCCAGTACTTC; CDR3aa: CASSPPASGRRRYQETQYF
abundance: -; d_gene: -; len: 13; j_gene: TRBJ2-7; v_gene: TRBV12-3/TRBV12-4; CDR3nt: TGTGCCAGCAGTGTGATCCCGCGGGGAGAGCAGTACTTC; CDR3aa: CASSVIPRGEQYF
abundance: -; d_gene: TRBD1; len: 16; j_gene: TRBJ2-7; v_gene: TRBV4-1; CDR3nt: TGCGCCAGCAGCCAAGCCACGGGACAGGGGCTCTACGAGCAGTACTTC; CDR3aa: CASSQATGQGLYEQYF
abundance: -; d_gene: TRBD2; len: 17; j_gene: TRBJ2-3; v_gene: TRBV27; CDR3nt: TGTGCCAGCAGTTTATCTTGGGCTAGCGGGTCGCAAGATACGCAGTATTTT; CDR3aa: CASSLSWASGSQDTQYF
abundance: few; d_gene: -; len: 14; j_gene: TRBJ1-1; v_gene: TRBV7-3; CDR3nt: TGTGCCAGCAGCTCCCGGGGGAGGAACACTGAAGCTTTCTTT; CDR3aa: CASSSRGRNTEAFF
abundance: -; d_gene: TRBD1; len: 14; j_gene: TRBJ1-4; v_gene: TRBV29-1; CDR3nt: TGCAGCGTTGAAGGTCCGGGACAGCCTGAAAAACTGTTTTTT; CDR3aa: CSVEGPGQPEKLFF
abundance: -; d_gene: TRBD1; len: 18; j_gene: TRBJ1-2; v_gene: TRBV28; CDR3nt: TGTGCCAGCACATCCGGGACAGCCTATTCCCGGGGCCTCTATGGCTACACCTTC; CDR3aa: CASTSGTAYSRGLYGYTF
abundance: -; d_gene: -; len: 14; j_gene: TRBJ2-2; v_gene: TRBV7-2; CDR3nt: TGTGCCAGCTCACCTAGCGTATACACCGGGGAGCTGTTTTTT; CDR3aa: CASSPSVYTGELFF
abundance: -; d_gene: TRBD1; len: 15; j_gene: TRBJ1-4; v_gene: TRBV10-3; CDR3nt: TGTGCCATCAGTGAGTCGGGGACAGGGAAGGAAAAACTGTTTTTT; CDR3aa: CAISESGTGKEKLFF
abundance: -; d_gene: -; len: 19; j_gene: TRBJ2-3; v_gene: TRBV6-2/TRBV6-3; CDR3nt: TGTGCCAGCAGTTACTCGTCCCATGTAGAAGCGATTCGCACAGATACGCAGTATTTT; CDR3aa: CASSYSSHVEAIRTDTQYF
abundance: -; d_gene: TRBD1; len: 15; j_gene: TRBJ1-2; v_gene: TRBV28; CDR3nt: TGTGCCAGCAGCCCCTGGGACAGTCTTAACTATGGCTACACCTTC; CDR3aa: CASSPWDSLNYGYTF
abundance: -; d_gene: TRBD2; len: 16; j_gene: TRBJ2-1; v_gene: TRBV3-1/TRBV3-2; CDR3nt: TGTGCCAGCAGCCGCCCGGGACTAGCGCCTTACAATGAGCAGTTCTTC; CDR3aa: CASSRPGLAPYNEQFF
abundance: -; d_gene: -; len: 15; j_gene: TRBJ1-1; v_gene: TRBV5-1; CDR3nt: TGCGCCAGCAGCTTGGCAGGGGCGATGAACACTGAAGCTTTCTTT; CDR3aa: CASSLAGAMNTEAFF
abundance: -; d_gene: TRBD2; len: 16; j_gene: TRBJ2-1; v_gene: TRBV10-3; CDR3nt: TGTGCCATCAGTAGCACGACTAGCGGAAGCTACAATGAGCAGTTCTTC; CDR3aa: CAISSTTSGSYNEQFF